This T cell receptor beta chain was identified in a study of CXCR3-negative and CXCR3-positive naive CD8 T cells. Remarks on this clonotype: Its cognate antigen is unknown.

The authors made the TRB cDNA libraries by 5' RACE using UMI labels. TCRdb reprocessed the 5' RACE reads and keeps a single row for each CDR3 protein, giving no DNA. The ten top clones account for under 0.8%, within a sample of 60,000 to 70,000 distinct CDR3 sequences. The study's findings and limits: Relative to CXCR3-negative naive cells, CXCR3-positive naive cells had more hydrophobic TRB CDR3s. Freshly isolated PBMCs were used in most assays, given partial CXCR3 loss after freezing. It was found that naive subsets had comparable surface CD5, and TCR strength was inferred from TRB CDR3 properties. Naive CXCR3-positive and CXCR3-negative cells shared similar TRBV-TRBJ usage, unlike memory cells.

From germline, CDR1 is KGHSH and CDR2 LQKENI. The CDR3 length is 13 residues. A CD45RO-CCR7+CD27+CD95- phenotype identified naive CD8+ T cells. The chain employs TRBV18 and TRBJ2-1; lacking DNA, the TRBD1 call made by TCRdb goes unchecked. The sequenced sample was naive CXCR3+ CD8+ T cells from blood. Indicated subset: CD45RO-CCR7+CD27+CD95- naive CD8+ T cells expressing CXCR3 (TNR3+). The TCR sequence derives from a human donor in good health. Some clones in this sample may be carry-over from other donors' samples. The CDR3 reads CASSPSGMGEQFF.